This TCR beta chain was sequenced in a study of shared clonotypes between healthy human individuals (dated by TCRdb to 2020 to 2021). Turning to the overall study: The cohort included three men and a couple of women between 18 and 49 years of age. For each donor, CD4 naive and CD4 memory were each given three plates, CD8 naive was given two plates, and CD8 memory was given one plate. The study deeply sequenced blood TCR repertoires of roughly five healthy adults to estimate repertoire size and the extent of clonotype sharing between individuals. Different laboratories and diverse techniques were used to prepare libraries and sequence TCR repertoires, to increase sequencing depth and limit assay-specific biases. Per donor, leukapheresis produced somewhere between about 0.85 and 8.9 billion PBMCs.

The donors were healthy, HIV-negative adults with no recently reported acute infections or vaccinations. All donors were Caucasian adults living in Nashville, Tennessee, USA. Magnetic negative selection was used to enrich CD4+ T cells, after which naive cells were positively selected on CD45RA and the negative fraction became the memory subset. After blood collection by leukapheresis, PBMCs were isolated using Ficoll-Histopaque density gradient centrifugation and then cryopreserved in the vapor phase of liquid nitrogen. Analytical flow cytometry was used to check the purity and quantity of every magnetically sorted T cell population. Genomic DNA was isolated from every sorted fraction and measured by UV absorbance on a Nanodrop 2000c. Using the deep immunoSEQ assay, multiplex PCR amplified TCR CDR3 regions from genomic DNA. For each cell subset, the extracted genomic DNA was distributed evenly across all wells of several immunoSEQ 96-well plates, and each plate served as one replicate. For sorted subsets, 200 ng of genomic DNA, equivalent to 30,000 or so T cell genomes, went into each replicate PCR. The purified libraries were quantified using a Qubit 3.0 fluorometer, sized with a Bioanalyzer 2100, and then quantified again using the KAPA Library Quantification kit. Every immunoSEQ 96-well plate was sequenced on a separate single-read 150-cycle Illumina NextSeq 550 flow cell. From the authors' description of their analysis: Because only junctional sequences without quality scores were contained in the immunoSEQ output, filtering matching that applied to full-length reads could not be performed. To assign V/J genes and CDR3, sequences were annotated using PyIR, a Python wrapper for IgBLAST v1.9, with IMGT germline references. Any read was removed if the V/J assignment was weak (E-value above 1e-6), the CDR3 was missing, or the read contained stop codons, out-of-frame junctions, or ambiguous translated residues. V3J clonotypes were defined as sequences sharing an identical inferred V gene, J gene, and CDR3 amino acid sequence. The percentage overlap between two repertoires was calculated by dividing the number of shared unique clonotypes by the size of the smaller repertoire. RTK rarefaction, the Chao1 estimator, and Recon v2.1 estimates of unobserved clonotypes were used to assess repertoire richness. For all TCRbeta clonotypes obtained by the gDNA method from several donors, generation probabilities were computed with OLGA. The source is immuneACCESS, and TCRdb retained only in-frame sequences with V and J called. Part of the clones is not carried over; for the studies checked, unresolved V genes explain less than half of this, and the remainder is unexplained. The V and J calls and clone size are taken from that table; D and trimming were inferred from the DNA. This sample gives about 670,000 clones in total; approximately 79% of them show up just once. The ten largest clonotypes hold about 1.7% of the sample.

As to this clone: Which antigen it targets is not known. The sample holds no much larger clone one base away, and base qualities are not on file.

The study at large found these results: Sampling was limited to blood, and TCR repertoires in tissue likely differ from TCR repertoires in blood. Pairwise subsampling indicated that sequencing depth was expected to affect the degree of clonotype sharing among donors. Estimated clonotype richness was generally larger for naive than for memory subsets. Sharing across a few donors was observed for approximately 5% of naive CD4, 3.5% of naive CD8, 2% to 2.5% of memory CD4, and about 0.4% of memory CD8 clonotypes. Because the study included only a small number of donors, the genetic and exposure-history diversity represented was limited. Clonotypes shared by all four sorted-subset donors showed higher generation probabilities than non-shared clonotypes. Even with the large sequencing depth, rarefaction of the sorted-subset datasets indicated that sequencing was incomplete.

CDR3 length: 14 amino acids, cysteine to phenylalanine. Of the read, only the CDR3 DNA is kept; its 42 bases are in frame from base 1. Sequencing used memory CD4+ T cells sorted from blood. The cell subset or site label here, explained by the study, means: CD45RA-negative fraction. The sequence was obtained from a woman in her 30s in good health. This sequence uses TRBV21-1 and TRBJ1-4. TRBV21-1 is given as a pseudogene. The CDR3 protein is CASSKEAPNEKLFF. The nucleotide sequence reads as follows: TGTGCCAGCAGCAAAGAAGCACCCAATGAAAAACTGTTTTTT.